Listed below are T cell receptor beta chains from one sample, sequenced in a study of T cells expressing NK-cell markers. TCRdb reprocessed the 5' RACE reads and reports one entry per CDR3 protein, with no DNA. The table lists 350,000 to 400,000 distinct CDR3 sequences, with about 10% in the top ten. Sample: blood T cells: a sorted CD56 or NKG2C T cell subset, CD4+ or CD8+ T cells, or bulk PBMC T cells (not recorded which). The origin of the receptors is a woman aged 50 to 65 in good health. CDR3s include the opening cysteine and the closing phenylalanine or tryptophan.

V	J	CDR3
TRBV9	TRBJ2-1	CASSPQFHEQFF
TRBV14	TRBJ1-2	CASSLLTGNADGYTF
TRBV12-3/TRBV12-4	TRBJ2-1	CASGRGRALWDEQFF
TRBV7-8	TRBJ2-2	CASAPTHINTGELFF
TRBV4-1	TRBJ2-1	CASSQPGTRGNNEQFF
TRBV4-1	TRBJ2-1	CASSQVGPSGRYEQFF
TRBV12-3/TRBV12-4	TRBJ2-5	CASSPQGGETQYF
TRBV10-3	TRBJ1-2	CAISETGGGGGYTF
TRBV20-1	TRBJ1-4	CSARDRRGIPEKLFF
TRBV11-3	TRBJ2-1	CASSSGPLRFSYNEQFF
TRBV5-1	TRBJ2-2	CASSLAASGFLGPGSGELFF
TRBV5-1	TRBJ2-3	CASSRAGGFTDTQYF
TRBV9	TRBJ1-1	CASSVGPMNTEAFF
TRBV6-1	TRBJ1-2	CASSDPGTGSKGYTF
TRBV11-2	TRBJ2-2	CASSPGQGRSGELFF
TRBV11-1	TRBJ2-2	CASSLFRVTGELFF
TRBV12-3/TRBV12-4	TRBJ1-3	CASSTGRGSGNTIYF
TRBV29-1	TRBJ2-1	CSVRGSGPSYNEQFF
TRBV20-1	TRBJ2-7	CSAWDSQSSYEQYF
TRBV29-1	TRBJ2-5	CSVVGGSGWETQYF
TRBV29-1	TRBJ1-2	CSVGTDRDYGYTF
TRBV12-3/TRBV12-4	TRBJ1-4	CASSSLLGARGEKLFF
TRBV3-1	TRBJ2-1	CASSQDLRTYYNEQFF
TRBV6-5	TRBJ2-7	CASSLKGQFSSYEQYF
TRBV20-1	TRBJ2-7	CSASLVASGEQYF
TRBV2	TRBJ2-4	CASSEVAGALSGAKNIQYF
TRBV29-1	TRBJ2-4	CSVSSGSSNIQYF
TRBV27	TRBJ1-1	CASSLGGVEAFF
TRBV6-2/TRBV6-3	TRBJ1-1	CASSVPGQGVPGAFF
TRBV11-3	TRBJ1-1	CASSRDRGRNEAFF
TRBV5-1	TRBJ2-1	CASSSSQVQGEQFF
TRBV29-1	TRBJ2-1	CSVVLGVDEQFF
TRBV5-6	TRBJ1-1	CASTTRDRVRNTEAFF
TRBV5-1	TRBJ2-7	CASRLGLAGDISYEQYF
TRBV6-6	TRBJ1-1	CASSYGGPEAFF
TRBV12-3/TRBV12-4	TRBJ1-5	CASSFFSGNSNQPQHF
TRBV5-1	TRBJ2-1	CASSLEVGAFEQFF
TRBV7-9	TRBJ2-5	CASSPTVGTRETQYF
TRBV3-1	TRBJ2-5	CASSQDRAGRETQYF
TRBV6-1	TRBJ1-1	CAGFDRRRKVEAFF
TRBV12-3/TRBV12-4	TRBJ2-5	CASRTGTSGSFIQETQYF
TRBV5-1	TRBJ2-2	CASSHDTIGELFF
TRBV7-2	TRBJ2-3	CASSPGLAGASSTDTQYF
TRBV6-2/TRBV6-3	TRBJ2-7	CASSYSARVTYEQYF
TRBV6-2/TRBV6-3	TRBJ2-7	CASSSQGSGEQYF
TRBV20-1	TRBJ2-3	CSALSAEGRGTDTQYF